Following are 6 T cell receptor beta chains from one sample sequenced in a study of CD8 T cells in ankylosing spondylitis (dated by TCRdb to 2016 to 2017). Preparation of the library involved 5' RACE. Reads for this sample came from an Illumina HiSeq 2500. TCRdb took the public reads, trimmed them with fastp at Q25, ran MiXCR for clone calling and kept in-frame beta chains. Rows with one shared CDR3 protein collapse into an entry with the most common genes and DNA. In this sample the table shows over 150,000 distinct CDR3 sequences, 15% to 20% of which occur a single time. The ten largest clones capture approximately 4.3% of the sample. Source material: blood, either unsorted or a sorted T cell fraction (not recorded which). These receptors were collected from a male donor aged 10-35 years with ankylosing spondylitis or in good health (not recorded which). Donor details come from another sample of the same person, matched by shared clones.

This clonotype was seen repeatedly, ten times or more. This chain uses TRBV6-5 with TRBJ1-4, with no clear D. This CDR3 is 16 amino acids long. Trimming shortened V by 4 bases and J by 0 bases, and 12 bases separated the two germline ends. Germline assignment: CDR1 MNHEY and CDR2 SVGAGI. The CDR3 reads CASSSPRATTNEKLFF. DNA of the CDR3: TGTGCCAGCAGTTCCCCTCGGGCAACAACTAATGAAAAACTGTTTTTT.

This clonotype was recorded many times. The chain carries TRBV29-1 and TRBJ2-5, with 7 bases matching TRBD2. CDR1 and CDR2 (germline): SQVTM, ANQGSEA. With V trimmed by 0 bases and J by 5 bases, 6 bases remained unmatched. CDR3 length: 14 residues. The CDR3 region has the DNA TGCAGCGTTGAAGATGCGGGAGCTGACGAGACCCAGTACTTC. The encoded protein is CSVEDAGADETQYF.

This clonotype was observed many times. The rearrangement joins TRBV27 to TRBJ2-7, with D perhaps being TRBD1 or TRBD2 (5 bases each). Between the trimmed V and J ends, which lost 4 bases and 2 bases, there was a span of 15 bases. This CDR3 contains 15 residues. Looked up from germline, CDR1 is MNHEY and CDR2 is SMNVEV (reference sequence). The CDR3 sequence is CASSSSGTNPYEQYF. CDR3 coding DNA: TGTGCCAGCAGTTCCTCCGGGACCAATCCCTACGAGCAGTACTTC.

This clonotype has a count of ten or more. The rearrangement joins TRBV7-9 to TRBJ2-7; perhaps TRBD2 as D (6 bases). Deletions cut 5 bases from V and 3 bases from J, with 17 bases between. CDR1 SEHNR and CDR2 FQNEAQ come from the germline V gene (reference sequence). This CDR3 has 15 amino acids. As DNA, the CDR3 is TGTGCCAGCAGCCCCGAGGGAGGCCCCAACTACGAGCAGTACGTC. Translation: CASSPEGGPNYEQYV.

The CDR3 nucleotides are TGTGCCAGCACGGCGGGGCCCCAAGAGACCCAGTACTTC. As protein: CASTAGPQETQYF. The V call is TRBV11-3, the J call TRBJ2-5; the D gene is possibly TRBD2 (6 bases). The CDR3 has 13 amino acids. Between the trimmed V and J ends, which lost 7 bases and 1 base, there was a span of 10 bases. Germline V gene sequence: CDR1 SGHNT, CDR2 YENEEA.

This clonotype showed up many times. The chain recombines TRBV6-6 with TRBJ2-5; D call uncertain. Germline CDR1 reads MNHNY; CDR2 reads SVGAGI (reference sequence). V was clipped by 0 bases and J by 5 bases, with 4 bases between them. The CDR3 has 12 residues. CDR3 DNA: TGTGCCAGCAGTTACTCTCTGGAGACCCAGTACTTC. Amino acids: CASSYSLETQYF.